This T cell receptor (beta chain) was documented in a study of blood T cell repertoires in COVID-19. Study at large: Researchers got acute and convalescent COVID-19 samples from the United States, Italy and Spain. Sample material is recorded as cDNA or gDNA derived from T cells, B-cell-depleted T cells, or PBMCs.

V shed 6 bases and J 2 bases; nucleotides not matched to a gene: 7. Germline CDR1 SGHTA, CDR2 FQGTGA. The CDR3 is made up of 15 amino acids. Study processing details: Counts of nucleated cells, estimated from reference gene primer amplification, were obtained. Generated by immunoSEQ multiplex PCR, the TCRdb table keeps only in-frame clones and is missing some. The V and J calls and clone size come from that table; D and trimming were worked out from the DNA. In the table there are around 130,000 clones, around 81% of which are singletons. Sample: peripheral blood. The J gene is TRBJ2-5, the V gene TRBV7-3; 9 bases agree with TRBD1. The clonotype originates from a human donor in a cohort sampled during active COVID-19. The CDR3 region is CASRPGTGSQETQYF. CDR3 nucleotide sequence: TGTGCCAGCAGACCCGGGACAGGGAGTCAAGAGACCCAGTACTTC. Full variable domain (outside the CDR3, taken from reference TRBV7-3 and TRBJ2-5): GAGVSQTPSNKVTEKGKYVELRCDPISGHTALYWYRQSLGQGPEFLIYFQGTGAADDSGLPNDRFFAVRPEGSVSTLKIQRTERGDSAVYLCASRPGTGSQETQYFGPGTRLLVL.